This TCR beta chain was found in a study of cytomegalovirus exposure and HLA in healthy donors. Study-wide results and limits: Previous analysis showed most TCR beta V segments were productive about 87% or about 30% of the time. Investigators reported 164 TCR beta chains as tied to cytomegalovirus.

This clone came up a few times. The antigen remains unidentified. Donors had nominal health at sampling but likely had unrecorded immune exposures. PCR primers comprised 60 Vbeta and 13 Jbeta primers. Data came from immunoSEQ multiplex PCR; TCRdb stores just in-frame clones and leaves some out. The data show approximately 150,000 clones, with more than 70% seen just once and 0.95% to 1.3% held by the top ten. This sequence originates from a man aged 25-45 years in good health and CMV-seronegative. The specimen sequenced was PBMCs.

Here the CDR3 reads CATALTVGSYEQYF. DNA of the CDR3: TGTGCCACCGCCCTGACAGTGGGCTCCTACGAGCAGTACTTC. The rearrangement joins TRBV10-3 to TRBJ2-7, with D perhaps TRBD1 (5 bases). This CDR3 comprises 14 residues. Deletions cut 10 bases from V and 0 bases from J, with 16 bases between. Germline loops: CDR1 ENHRY, CDR2 SYGVKD.